Following are 14 T cell receptor beta chains from one sample sequenced in a study of vaccination effects on CD4 cells after COVID-19. Their target antigens are unknown. This table comes from immunoSEQ multiplex PCR, and its TCRdb copy is limited to in-frame clones, with some not included. The sample holds about 45,000 clones, about 75% seen once. Pools of viral peptides were used by the ViraFEST assay to expand antigen-specific CD4+ T cells ahead of sequencing. Following culture for about ten days, CD4+ T cells were isolated. A positive SARS-CoV-2 PCR test fell between March and December 2020. The material sequenced was CD4+ T cells from PBMCs cultured with a peptide pool, taken before COVID-19 vaccination. These receptors all stem from a human donor who had a prior SARS-CoV-2 infection.

The gene calls are TRBV10-3 and TRBJ2-1; TRBD1 agrees at 9 bases. The germline CDR1 and CDR2 sequences are ENHRY and SYGVKD. The CDR3 consists of 14 residues. Trimming removed 8 bases from V and 3 bases from J; junction bases left unmatched: 5. The CDR3 coding sequence is TGTGCCATCCGACAGGGGGACCTCTACAATGAGCAGTTCTTC. Translating gives CAIRQGDLYNEQFF.

V gene TRBV29-1 combines with J gene TRBJ1-3; unclear D gene. CDR1 is SQVTM, CDR2 ANQGSEA, per germline. The V end was cut by 4 bases, the J end by 3 bases, with 10 bases between. CDR3 size: 13 residues. The CDR3 is CSVARSGGNTIYF. CDR3 bases: TGCAGCGTTGCCCGGAGCGGTGGAAACACCATATATTTT.

The rearrangement joins TRBV5-1 to TRBJ2-1, with a possible D match to TRBD2 (5 bases). Germline CDR1 SGHRS, CDR2 YFSETQ. This CDR3 is built from 15 residues. The germline V and J ends were trimmed by 0 bases and 0 bases, with 7 bases remaining between them. Here the CDR3 reads CASSLAAVSYNEQFF. The CDR3 DNA reads TGCGCCAGCAGCTTGGCAGCGGTCTCCTACAATGAGCAGTTCTTC.

This clone was counted between two and nine times. The chain combines TRBV9 with TRBJ2-3; D might be TRBD1 (5 bases). Germline V lookup: CDR1 SGDLS, CDR2 YYNGEE. The CDR3 contains 13 residues. Trimming took 0 bases from V and 3 from J, leaving 5 bases between them. The CDR3 reads CASSVGQTDTQYF. The DNA for the CDR3 is TGTGCCAGCAGCGTAGGACAGACAGATACGCAGTATTTT.

The chain recombines TRBV2 with TRBJ2-3; no definite D call. The CDR3 extends over 12 amino acids. Trimming took 5 bases from V and 4 from J, leaving 7 bases between them. Germline V gives CDR1 SNHLY, CDR2 FYNNEI. DNA of the CDR3: TGTGCCAGCAGTCCCCTCGCAGATACGCAGTATTTT. Encoded protein: CASSPLADTQYF.

J is TRBJ2-3 and V is TRBV9, with TRBD2 matching over 9 bases. Germline V gene sequence: CDR1 SGDLS, CDR2 YYNGEE. This CDR3 contains 16 residues. Germline trimming cut 3 bases from V and 4 bases from J; bases unmatched to any gene: 9. CDR3 sequence (DNA): TGTGCCAGCAGCGCACGTAGGCGGGAGGGCTCAGATACGCAGTATTTT. It encodes CASSARRREGSDTQYF.

This clone was counted only a few times. The chain uses TRBV3-1 (or the pseudogene TRBV3-2) and TRBJ1-2; D is unresolved. V lost 3 bases and J lost 8, with 10 bases in between. The CDR3 spans 12 residues. Looked up from germline, CDR1 is LGHDT and CDR2 is YNNKEL (reference sequence). CDR3 region: CASSHFTRGYTF. For the CDR3, the DNA is TGTGCCAGCAGCCATTTTACCAGGGGCTACACCTTC.

This clone was counted a few times. V and J are TRBV5-5 and TRBJ2-1; weak D call: TRBD2 (6 bases). This CDR3 contains 15 residues. CDR1 and CDR2 (germline): SGHKS, YYEKEE (reference sequence). V lost 1 base and J 2 bases, leaving 10 bases between the germline ends. In nucleotides, the CDR3 is TGTGCCAGCAGCTTGTTTGCGGGGCCCTACAATGAGCAGTTCTTC. This gives the protein CASSLFAGPYNEQFF.

The genes are TRBV24-1 and TRBJ2-7; the match to TRBD2 covers 8 bases. The CDR3 is 13 residues long. CDR1 KGHDR and CDR2 SFDVKD come from the germline V gene. V was clipped by 3 bases and J by 5 bases; unmatched bases: 2. The CDR3 spells CATSDSGSHEQYF. CDR3 coding DNA: TGTGCCACCAGTGATAGCGGGAGCCACGAGCAGTACTTC.

The V and J genes are TRBV21-1 and TRBJ2-7. TRBV21-1 has pseudogene status. The CDR3 is made up of 14 amino acids. CDR3 sequence (DNA): TGTGCCAGCAGCAAAGGGGGGTCGGACTACGAGCAGTACTTC. It specifies CASSKGGSDYEQYF.

This clone occurred a few times. This chain joins TRBV11-3 and TRBJ1-4, with TRBD1 matching 7 bases. Germline CDR1 reads SGHNT; CDR2 reads YENEEA. V shed 5 bases, J shed 8 bases, and the junction held 14 bases outside the gene matches. The CDR3 runs to 16 residues. CDR3 coding DNA: TGTGCCAGCAGCGAGGCATACAGGGGACAACGAGAAAAACTGTTTTTT. It yields the protein CASSEAYRGQREKLFF.

The chain employs TRBV7-2 and TRBJ2-5; D uncertain. V was shortened by 3 bases and J by 4 bases, with 9 bases between the two germline ends. CDR1 and CDR2 from the germline V gene are SGHTA and FQGNSA. The CDR3 has 13 amino acids. DNA of the CDR3: TGTGCCAGCAGCTTCTCCCCCAGAGAGACCCAGTACTTC. Its translation is CASSFSPRETQYF.

The rearrangement uses TRBV28 and TRBJ1-2; D is possibly TRBD1 (5 bases). The CDR3 is made up of 13 amino acids. Germline assignment: CDR1 MDHEN and CDR2 SYDVKM. V lost 3 bases and J 7 bases, leaving 12 bases between the germline ends. This chain's CDR3 is CASSFGGVTGYTF. The CDR3 DNA reads TGTGCCAGCAGTTTTGGAGGGGTCACTGGCTACACCTTC.

The chain couples TRBV18 to TRBJ2-2; 8 bases agree with TRBD2. CDR3 length: 14 amino acids. The ends lost 3 bases at V and 6 bases at J; junction bases unmatched: 3. Germline CDR1 reads KGHSH; CDR2 reads LQKENI. CDR3: CASSPGLASGELFF. The CDR3 DNA reads TGTGCCAGCTCACCTGGACTAGCCTCCGGGGAGCTGTTTTTT.